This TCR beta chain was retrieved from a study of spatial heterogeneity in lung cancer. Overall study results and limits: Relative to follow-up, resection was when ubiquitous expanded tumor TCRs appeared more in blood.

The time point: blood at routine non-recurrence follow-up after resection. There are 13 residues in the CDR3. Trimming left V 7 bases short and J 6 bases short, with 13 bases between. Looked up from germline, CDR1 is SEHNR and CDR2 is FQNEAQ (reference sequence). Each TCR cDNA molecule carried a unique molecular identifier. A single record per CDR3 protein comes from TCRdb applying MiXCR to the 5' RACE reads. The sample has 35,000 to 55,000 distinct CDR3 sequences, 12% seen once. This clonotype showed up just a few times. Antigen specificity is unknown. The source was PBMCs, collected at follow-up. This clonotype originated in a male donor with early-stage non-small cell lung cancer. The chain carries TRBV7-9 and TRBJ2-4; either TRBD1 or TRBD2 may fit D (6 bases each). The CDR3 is CASTRDTLNIQYF. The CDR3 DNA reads TGTGCCAGCACGCGGGACACCCTAAACATTCAGTACTTC.